One and the same sample provided the 14 T cell receptor beta chains below, sequenced in a study of PD-L1 blockade in urothelial cancer. Described time point: pretreatment peripheral blood. Clones were read by immunoSEQ multiplex PCR, and TCRdb kept only the in-frame ones, dropping some. The sample has 37,000 or so clones, over 75% seen once. The sample consisted of PBMCs, taken around atezolizumab (anti-PD-L1) treatment. The receptors stem from a man in his 60s with urothelial cancer.

The V gene is TRBV5-1, the J gene TRBJ2-1; 10 bases line up with TRBD2. V was clipped by 0 bases and J by 4 bases; unmatched bases: 4. CDR3 length equals 16 residues. The V gene's germline CDR1 is SGHRS and CDR2 YFSETQ. The CDR3 reads CASSLALGLAYNEQFF. DNA of the CDR3: TGCGCCAGCAGCTTGGCGTTGGGACTAGCGTACAATGAGCAGTTCTTC.

CDR3 residues: CASSNTGGGDQPQHF. DNA for the CDR3: TGTGCCAGCAGCAACACAGGGGGTGGTGATCAGCCCCAGCATTTT. V and J are TRBV7-9 and TRBJ1-5; TRBD1 matches 8 bases. The CDR3 extends over 15 amino acids. CDR1 and CDR2 (germline): SEHNR, FQNEAQ (reference sequence). Trimming removed 5 bases from V and 5 bases from J; junction bases left unmatched: 8.

The chain employs TRBV10-1 and TRBJ2-7; perhaps TRBD1 as D (6 bases). Germline V gene lookup returns CDR1 WNHNN and CDR2 SYGVQD (reference sequence). Deletions cut 6 bases from V and 4 bases from J, with 13 bases between. The CDR3 extends over 13 amino acids. The DNA of the CDR3 is TGCGCCAGCAGCCTCGGACAGTCGTACGAGCAGTACTTC. As protein: CASSLGQSYEQYF.

V and J are TRBV18 and TRBJ2-4, with TRBD1 matching over 11 bases. The germline CDR1 and CDR2 sequences are KGHSH and LQKENI. CDR3 length: 14 residues. The junction had 1 base not matched to a gene; V was cut back by 6 bases and J by 3 bases. The CDR3 loop is CASSGTGGKNIQYF. CDR3 nucleotide sequence: TGTGCCAGCTCTGGGACAGGGGGCAAAAACATTCAGTACTTC.

This chain uses TRBV20-1 with TRBJ2-5; TRBD2 aligns across 7 bases. Germline V CDR1 and CDR2: DFQATT, SNEGSKA (reference sequence). This CDR3 has 11 residues. CDR3 region: CKAGVSETQYF. CDR3 in DNA: TGCAAGGCGGGAGTAAGTGAGACCCAGTACTTC.

The rearrangement links TRBV27 to TRBJ1-1; 7 nucleotides line up with TRBD1. The CDR3 consists of 13 residues. CDR1 and CDR2 (germline): MNHEY, SMNVEV (reference sequence). V was pared by 9 bases and J by 0 bases, with 4 bases of the junction left unmatched. The CDR3 region is CASRDRLNTEAFF. The CDR3 DNA sequence: TGTGCCAGTCGGGACAGATTGAACACTGAAGCTTTCTTT.

This clone was counted once. This chain joins TRBV29-1 and TRBJ1-2; 8 nucleotides align to TRBD1. Germline V gives CDR1 SQVTM, CDR2 ANQGSEA. After removal of 1 base from V and 6 bases from J, the junction contained 10 bases not matched to a gene. The CDR3 is 15 residues long. The CDR3 here is CSVEGRGDRGDGYTF. In DNA, the CDR3 is TGCAGCGTTGAAGGGAGGGGTGACAGGGGAGATGGCTACACCTTC. Drawing the rest from reference TRBV29-1 and TRBJ1-2, the complete variable domain is SAVISQKPSRDICQRGTSLTIQCQVDSQVTMMFWYRQQPGQSLTLIATANQGSEATYESGFVIDKFPISRPNLTFSTLTVSNMSPEDSSIYLCSVEGRGDRGDGYTFGSGTRLTVV.

V is TRBV9 and J is TRBJ1-1, with TRBD1 identical over 9 bases. The CDR3 runs 13 residues. CDR1 and CDR2 (germline): SGDLS, YYNGEE. V lost 3 bases, J lost 5 bases, and 2 bases stayed unmatched. CDR3 protein: CASSGTGVTEAFF. The CDR3 region has the DNA TGTGCCAGCAGCGGGACAGGGGTGACTGAAGCTTTCTTT.

This sequence joins TRBV27 and TRBJ1-2; 9 bases align to TRBD1. This CDR3 contains 14 residues. J was trimmed by 4 bases and V by 7 bases; bases with no gene match: 7. Germline CDR1 and CDR2: MNHEY and SMNVEV (reference sequence). The CDR3 is CASKPQDRGYGYTF. For the CDR3, the DNA is TGTGCCAGCAAGCCCCAGGACAGGGGCTATGGCTACACCTTC.

V gene TRBV6-1 combines with J gene TRBJ1-2; 7 nucleotides agree with TRBD1. With 4 bases clipped from V and 5 bases from J, the junction kept 10 bases outside the gene matches. The CDR3 runs to 15 residues. Germline CDR1 and CDR2: MNHNS and SASEGT. CDR3 sequence reads: CASSVGQVYTYGYTF. The CDR3 DNA is TGTGCCAGCAGTGTTGGACAGGTCTACACTTATGGCTACACCTTC.

A word on this clone: This CDR3 is also generated by other DNA sequences in the sample. This chain connects TRBV9 to TRBJ1-5; 10 bases fit TRBD1. The V segment lost 2 bases and the J segment 6 bases; nucleotides outside the gene matches: 2. This CDR3 has 14 residues. Per the germline V gene, CDR1 is SGDLS and CDR2 is YYNGEE. The CDR3 protein is CASSVGQGGQPQHF. The CDR3 DNA is TGTGCCAGCAGCGTCGGACAGGGGGGTCAGCCCCAGCATTTT.

The rearrangement links TRBV6-4 to TRBJ2-3; D may be TRBD2 (5 bases). Trimming shortened V by 2 bases and J by 2 bases, and 8 bases separated the two germline ends. This CDR3 has 14 residues. The germline gives CDR1 MRHNA, CDR2 SNTAGT. The CDR3 nucleotides read TGTGCCAGCAGTGACAACGGACTCACAGATACGCAGTATTTT. Translated: CASSDNGLTDTQYF.

This chain connects TRBV9 to TRBJ2-3; possibly TRBD2 for D (6 bases). V shed 4 bases and J shed 2 bases, with 17 bases lying between them. This CDR3 has 16 amino acids. CDR1 and CDR2 (germline): SGDLS, YYNGEE. In DNA form, the CDR3 reads TGTGCCAGCAGCTCACAGCGGGTGCATGTCACAGATACGCAGTATTTT. Encoded protein: CASSSQRVHVTDTQYF.

The rearrangement links TRBV2 to TRBJ1-4, with D maybe TRBD1 (5 bases). Looked up from germline, CDR1 is SNHLY and CDR2 is FYNNEI. The ends were cut back, 6 bases at V and 8 bases at J, with 16 bases in the middle. The CDR3 is 14 amino acids. This CDR3 is CASREQGLGEKLFF. The CDR3 region has the DNA TGTGCCAGCAGGGAGCAGGGACTAGGCGAAAAACTGTTTTTT.